This passage covers 8 T cell receptor beta chains from one sample sequenced in a study of OX40 agonist ivuxolimab in advanced cancers. Data came from immunoSEQ multiplex PCR; TCRdb stores just in-frame clones and leaves some out. This table has about 46,000 clones, approximately 89% appearing once. Material: CD4+ or CD8+ T cells sorted from blood, obtained in a trial of the OX40 agonist ivuxolimab. Receptors originate from an adult with an advanced solid tumor such as melanoma, head and neck, liver or kidney cancer.

Here the CDR3 DNA reads TGTGCCAGCAGTGACTACCGGGGGTATGAGCCCCAGTACTTC. Translation: CASSDYRGYEPQYF. The chain carries TRBV6-1 and TRBJ2-5; TRBD2 might be the D (6 bases). The germline gives CDR1 MNHNS, CDR2 SASEGT. This CDR3 has 14 residues. Deletions cut 3 bases from V and 9 bases from J, with 17 bases between.

V gene TRBV27 combines with J gene TRBJ2-7; D gene unclear. Trimming took 0 bases from V and 3 from J, leaving 12 bases between them. This CDR3 has 15 residues. Germline V gives CDR1 MNHEY, CDR2 SMNVEV (reference sequence). The CDR3 reads CASSLSPGGIYEQYF. The CDR3 nucleotides read TGTGCCAGCAGTTTATCGCCCGGTGGGATCTACGAGCAGTACTTC.

The genes are TRBV6-5 and TRBJ1-1; D may be TRBD1 (6 bases). Trimming shortened V by 4 bases and J by 0 bases, and 15 bases separated the two germline ends. This CDR3 has 16 amino acids. CDR1 MNHEY and CDR2 SVGAGI come from the germline V gene. The CDR3 nucleotides are TGTGCCAGCAGTTCTATAAGGGGGGGGATGAACACTGAAGCTTTCTTT. Amino acids: CASSSIRGGMNTEAFF.

This clone appeared a single time. The genes are TRBV7-9 and TRBJ1-4; 7 bases align to TRBD1. The CDR3 is made up of 14 amino acids. The V segment lost 4 bases and the J segment 2 bases; nucleotides outside the gene matches: 1. Germline V CDR1 and CDR2: SEHNR, FQNEAQ (reference sequence). CDR3 residues: CASSSTGTNEKLFF. The CDR3 DNA is TGTGCCAGCAGCTCGACAGGGACTAATGAAAAACTGTTTTTT.

The V gene is TRBV19, the J gene TRBJ2-7, with 9 bases fitting TRBD2. Germline V lookup: CDR1 LNHDA, CDR2 SQIVND (reference sequence). After removal of 5 bases from V and 3 bases from J, the junction contained 8 bases not matched to a gene. This CDR3 contains 15 residues. CDR3 bases: TGTGCCAGTAGTCCGGCCGGGACTAGCATCTACGAGCAGTACTTC. Amino acid sequence: CASSPAGTSIYEQYF.

This chain joins TRBV27 and TRBJ2-7; no reliable D call. Trimming cost V 3 bases and J 5 bases, with 11 bases left between them. The length of the CDR3 is 13 residues. Germline CDR1 is MNHEY and CDR2 is SMNVEV (reference sequence). The CDR3 is CASSFTNSDEQYF. The CDR3, as DNA: TGTGCCAGCAGTTTCACCAACAGCGACGAGCAGTACTTC.

CDR3 amino acids: CASSFGTTINQPQHF. Written as DNA, the CDR3 is TGTGCCAGCAGCTTCGGGACAACAATAAATCAGCCCCAGCATTTT. The chain uses TRBV5-6 and TRBJ1-5; D perhaps matches TRBD1 (6 bases). Germline CDR1 and CDR2: SGHDT and YYEEEE. V was cut by 2 bases and J by 4 bases, with 13 bases left in between. The CDR3 has 15 amino acids.

CDR3 loop: CASEPLAGSDNEQFF. As DNA, the CDR3 is TGTGCCAGTGAACCACTAGCGGGATCTGACAATGAGCAGTTCTTC. This chain uses TRBV6-5 with TRBJ2-1, with TRBD2 identical over 10 bases. V was pared by 9 bases and J by 5 bases, with 10 bases of the junction left unmatched. Germline values: CDR1 MNHEY, CDR2 SVGAGI. This CDR3 has 15 amino acids.